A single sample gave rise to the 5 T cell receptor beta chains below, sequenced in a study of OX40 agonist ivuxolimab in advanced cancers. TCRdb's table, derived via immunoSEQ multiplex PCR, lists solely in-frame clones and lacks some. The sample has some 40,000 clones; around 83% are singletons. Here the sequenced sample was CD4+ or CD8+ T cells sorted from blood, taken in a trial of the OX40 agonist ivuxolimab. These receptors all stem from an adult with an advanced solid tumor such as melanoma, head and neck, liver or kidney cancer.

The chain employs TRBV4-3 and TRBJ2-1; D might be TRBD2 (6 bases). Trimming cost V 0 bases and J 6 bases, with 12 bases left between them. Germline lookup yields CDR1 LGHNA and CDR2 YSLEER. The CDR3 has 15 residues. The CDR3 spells CASSQDRGLINEQFF. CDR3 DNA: TGCGCCAGCAGCCAAGATAGGGGACTGATCAATGAGCAGTTCTTC.

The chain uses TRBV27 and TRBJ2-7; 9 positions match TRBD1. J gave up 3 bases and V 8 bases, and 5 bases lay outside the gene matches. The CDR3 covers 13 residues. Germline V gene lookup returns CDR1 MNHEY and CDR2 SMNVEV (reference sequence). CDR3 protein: CASGLGQGYEQYF. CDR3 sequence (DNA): TGTGCCAGCGGGTTGGGACAGGGCTACGAGCAGTACTTC.

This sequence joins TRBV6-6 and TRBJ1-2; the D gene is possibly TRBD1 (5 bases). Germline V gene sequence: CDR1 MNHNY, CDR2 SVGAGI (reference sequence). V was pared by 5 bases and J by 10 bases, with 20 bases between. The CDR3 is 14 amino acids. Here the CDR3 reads CASSHPGAAEVYTF. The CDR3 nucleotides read TGTGCCAGCAGTCACCCCGGGGCGGCCGAGGTCTACACCTTC.

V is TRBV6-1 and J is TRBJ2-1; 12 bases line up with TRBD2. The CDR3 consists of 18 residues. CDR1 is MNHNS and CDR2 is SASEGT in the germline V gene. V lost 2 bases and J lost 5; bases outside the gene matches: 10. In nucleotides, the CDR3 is TGTGCCAGCAGTGAAAGTGGCTTCCTAGCGGGGGGGGACAATGAGCAGTTCTTC. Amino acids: CASSESGFLAGGDNEQFF.

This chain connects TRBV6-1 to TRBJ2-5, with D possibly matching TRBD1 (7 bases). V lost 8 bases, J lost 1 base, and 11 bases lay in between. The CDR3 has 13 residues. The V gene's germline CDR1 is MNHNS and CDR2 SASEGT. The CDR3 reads CASGRDSQETQYF. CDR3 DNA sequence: TGTGCCAGCGGGCGGGACAGCCAAGAGACCCAGTACTTC.